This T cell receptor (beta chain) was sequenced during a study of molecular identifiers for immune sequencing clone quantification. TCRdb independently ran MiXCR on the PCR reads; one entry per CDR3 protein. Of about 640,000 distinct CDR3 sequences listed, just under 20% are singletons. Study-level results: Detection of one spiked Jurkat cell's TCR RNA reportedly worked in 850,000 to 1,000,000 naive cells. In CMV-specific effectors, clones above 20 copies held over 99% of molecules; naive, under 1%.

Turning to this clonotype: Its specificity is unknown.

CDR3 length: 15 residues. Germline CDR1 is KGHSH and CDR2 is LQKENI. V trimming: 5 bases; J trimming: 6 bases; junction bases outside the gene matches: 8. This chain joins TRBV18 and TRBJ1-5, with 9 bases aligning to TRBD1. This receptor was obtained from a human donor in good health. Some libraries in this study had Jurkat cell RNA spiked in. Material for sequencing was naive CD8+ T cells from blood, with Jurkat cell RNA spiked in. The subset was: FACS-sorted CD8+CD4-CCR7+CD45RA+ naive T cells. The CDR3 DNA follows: TGTGCCAGCTCAGATTACAGGGGGCTGGGTCAGCCCCAGCATTTT. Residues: CASSDYRGLGQPQHF.